The clone carrying this T cell receptor (beta chain) has a handful of counts. What it binds is not known. These data are taken from a study of cytomegalovirus exposure and HLA in healthy donors. Points from the study as a whole: Roughly uniform sequencing depth across donors was assumed, possibly incorrectly. Apart from CMV serostatus, no immune exposure information was available. Reportedly, TCR beta sequences accurately predicted HLA-A and HLA-B alleles in most subjects.

The PCR made use of 60 Vbeta and 13 Jbeta primers. Sequencing used immunoSEQ multiplex PCR; TCRdb keeps in-frame clones, though not all of them. This table has more than 150,000 clones, approximately 84% appearing once. The receptor was isolated from a girl under three years old in good health and CMV-seronegative. The sequenced sample was PBMCs.

Written as DNA, the CDR3 is TGTGCCAGCAACAGGGAGGGGAAACTGTTTTTT. Translation gives CASNREGKLFF. This chain uses TRBV6-6 with TRBJ1-4; TRBD1 might be the D (6 bases). V gave up 7 bases and J gave up 11 bases, with 11 bases separating them. The CDR3 covers 11 residues. Germline values: CDR1 MNHNY, CDR2 SVGAGI (reference sequence).